This record concerns one T cell receptor beta chain sequence. No antigen is known for it. No base-level quality is on record; no much larger clone is a single base apart. This sample was taken from a study of blood T cell repertoires in COVID-19 (dated by TCRdb to 2018 to 2020). About the full investigation: Samples from collaborators originated in the United States, Italy and Spain and spanned both the acute and convalescent phases of COVID-19. The material from the prospective study consisted of cDNA or gDNA derived from T cells, B-cell-depleted T cells, or PBMCs. Subjects who had been exposed to COVID-19, were actively infected with it, or had recovered from it provided the deeply sampled blood TCRbeta repertoires that made up the dataset. The repertoires were released in a freely available public database intended as a resource for research on the immune response to SARS-CoV-2. The samples were drawn from two sources: the first 160 participants of the ongoing ImmuneRACE study, and 1,000 to 1,500 subjects contributed by 6 global collaborators. A de-identified subject ID, COVID-19 status, age in years and sex were almost always included in the sample metadata. Where available, HLA class I and class II types were taken from metadata supplied by the sample provider and were not determined by assay-based typing.

Points the paper makes about the study in general: The quantity of clinical and demographic metadata differed by source and by participant and was supplied without curation.

Whole blood was collected in K2EDTA tubes by collaborating institutions according to the institutions' own protocols. For TCRbeta analysis, collaborator samples were shipped as frozen whole blood, as isolated PBMCs, or as DNA extracted from either sample type. CDR3 length: 15 amino acids, cysteine to phenylalanine. Only the CDR3 region is kept as DNA, spanning 45 bases read in frame from base 1. Trimming at the junction amounts to 0 bases on V and 1 base on J, and the germline ends lie 9 bases apart. The germline V gene gives CDR1 as MNHEY and CDR2 as SVGAGI. The immunoSEQ Assay, a bias-controlled multiplex PCR, was used to amplify TCRbeta CDR3 regions from genomic DNA. The original methods were these. Within the assay, amplification of reference gene primers was used to estimate how many nucleated cells each sample contained. Sequence reads were collapsed and filtered to measure the absolute abundance of every unique TCRbeta CDR3 rearrangement. For each sample, productive Simpson clonality was calculated as the square root of Simpson's diversity index over productive rearrangements. TCRdb took over this immuneACCESS table, retaining in-frame rearrangements with V and J assigned. Such tables are incomplete; in checked studies, under half of the missing clones stem from an unresolved V gene, and the remainder is unexplained. D and trimming were read from the DNA, whereas the V and J calls and clone size are those reported in that table. Counted in this sample were under 150,000 clones; approximately 90% of them appeared once. 6.5% to 9% of the sample is taken by the ten largest.

The sequencing input was peripheral blood. The sequence was obtained from a man aged 50 to 60 with acute or convalescent COVID-19. The chain is assembled from TRBV6-5 and TRBJ1-1; the D gene is perhaps TRBD1, from 6 matching bases. The nucleotides are TGTGCCAGCAGTTACTCGAGACAGGCGAACACTGAAGCTTTCTTT. Translation gives CASSYSRQANTEAFF.